This T cell receptor (beta chain) was recovered during a study of shared clonotypes between healthy human individuals. Profiled with immunoSEQ multiplex PCR; TCRdb holds only in-frame clones, not every one. The table lists some 2,000,000 clones, roughly 94% of them singletons, with 0.13% in the top ten. The TCR comes from a man aged 18 to 30 in good health. Sequencing was performed on naive CD4+ T cells sorted from blood. Regarding subset: CD45RA+ positively selected.

The CDR3 is CASSPLSTGYNEQFF. As DNA, the CDR3 is TGTGCCAGCAGCCCACTCAGTACGGGTTACAATGAGCAGTTCTTC. The V and J genes are TRBV7-6 and TRBJ2-1; D is unclear. Trimming removed 5 bases at V and 4 bases at J, with 15 bases between. From germline, CDR1 is SGHVS and CDR2 FNYEAQ. CDR3 size: 15 residues.